These T cell receptor beta chains were read from a single sample in a study of blood T cell repertoires in COVID-19. The repertoire was sequenced with immunoSEQ multiplex PCR; TCRdb's copy has only in-frame clones and lacks some. The table lists over 200,000 clones, about 87% of them singletons. The sample comprised peripheral blood. Receptors were obtained from a woman aged 50 to 60 with acute or convalescent COVID-19. Each CDR3 is given with its conserved first and last residue. The D gene is left open where the match is weak. Clone size is not always given. Where it is, it says once, few, many or a class for expanded clones.

v_gene,d_gene,abundance,j_gene,CDR3aa,CDR3nt
TRBV27,TRBD1,.,TRBJ1-1,CASSLTGHTEAFF,TGTGCCAGCAGTCTGACAGGGCACACTGAAGCTTTCTTT
TRBV5-1,.,.,TRBJ2-5,CASNMDSQETQYF,TGCGCCAGCAATATGGACAGCCAAGAGACCCAGTACTTC
TRBV10-3,.,once,TRBJ1-4,CAISALNEKLFF,TGTGCCATCAGTGCCCTTAATGAAAAACTGTTTTTT
TRBV19,.,.,TRBJ1-2,CASSMGAWGYTF,TGTGCCAGTAGTATGGGGGCTTGGGGCTACACCTTC
TRBV5-1,.,.,TRBJ2-3,CASSLLADTQYF,TGCGCCAGCAGCTTACTAGCAGATACGCAGTATTTT
TRBV13,TRBD1,.,TRBJ1-4,CASSERTGINEKLFF,TGTGCCAGCAGCGAAAGGACAGGGATTAATGAAAAACTGTTTTTT
TRBV6-5,TRBD2,.,TRBJ2-1,CASKPGLAGVEQFF,TGTGCCAGCAAACCGGGACTAGCGGGAGTTGAGCAGTTCTTC
TRBV9,.,.,TRBJ1-6,CASSVDRHSPLHF,TGTGCCAGCAGCGTAGACAGACATTCACCCCTCCACTTT
TRBV28,.,.,TRBJ2-5,CASSLIGGEETQYF,TGTGCCAGCAGTTTAATAGGGGGAGAAGAGACCCAGTACTTC
TRBV6-5,TRBD1,.,TRBJ2-2,CATSGQGGYTGELFF,TGTGCCACCTCGGGACAGGGCGGTTACACCGGGGAGCTGTTTTTT
TRBV19,.,.,TRBJ1-4,CASSMGVIGGSREKLFF,TGTGCCAGTAGTATGGGCGTGATTGGAGGGTCTCGAGAAAAACTGTTTTTT
TRBV6-5,TRBD1,.,TRBJ2-5,CASIDRQGQETQYF,TGTGCCAGCATAGATCGACAGGGTCAAGAGACCCAGTACTTC
TRBV7-9,.,.,TRBJ1-1,CASSLVVTATEAFF,TGTGCCAGCAGCTTAGTAGTGACAGCTACTGAAGCTTTCTTT
TRBV6-5,TRBD1,.,TRBJ2-7,CASVGQGNYEQYF,TGTGCCAGCGTGGGACAGGGAAACTACGAGCAGTACTTC
TRBV28,TRBD1,.,TRBJ2-7,CASSDRAYEQYF,TGTGCCAGCAGCGACAGGGCCTACGAGCAGTACTTC
TRBV11-3,.,.,TRBJ2-1,CASRWRETREGAEQFF,TGTGCCAGCAGGTGGAGAGAAACTCGGGAGGGGGCTGAGCAGTTCTTC
TRBV2,TRBD2,.,TRBJ2-1,CASTTSRTSGTYNEQFF,TGTGCCAGCACCACATCAAGGACTAGCGGGACCTACAATGAGCAGTTCTTC
TRBV9,.,.,TRBJ2-7,CASSVGGARNYEQYF,TGTGCCAGCAGCGTAGGCGGGGCACGAAACTACGAGCAGTACTTC
TRBV18,.,.,TRBJ1-4,CASSLSRTNEKLFF,TGTGCCAGCTCACTCTCACGGACTAATGAAAAACTGTTTTTT
TRBV9,.,few,TRBJ2-2,CASSLTTGTINTGELFF,TGTGCCAGCAGCCTCACTACCGGGACAATAAACACCGGGGAGCTGTTTTTT
TRBV5-1,.,few,TRBJ1-6,CASSLGDRFYNSPLHF,TGCGCCAGCAGCTTGGGAGACAGGTTCTATAATTCACCCCTCCACTTT
TRBV7-3,TRBD2,.,TRBJ2-3,CASSTSGSRDTQYF,TGTGCCAGCAGCACTAGCGGGAGCAGAGATACGCAGTATTTT
TRBV25-1,.,.,TRBJ2-1,CASSEGSASEYNEQFF,TGTGCCAGCAGTGAAGGGTCGGCTAGCGAGTACAATGAGCAGTTCTTC
TRBV7-9,.,.,TRBJ2-5,CASSLGSSAQYF,TGTGCCAGCAGCTTAGGATCCTCGGCCCAGTACTTC
TRBV6-6,.,.,TRBJ1-1,CASSSVGGAFF,TGTGCCAGCAGTTCGGTGGGGGGTGCTTTCTTT
TRBV21-1,.,.,TRBJ2-6,CASSKDPEGAPGANVLTF,TGTGCCAGCAGCAAAGATCCGGAGGGAGCACCCGGGGCCAACGTCCTGACTTTC
TRBV19,.,.,TRBJ2-7,CASSIGLVGYEQYF,TGTGCCAGTAGTATAGGTCTTGTCGGGTACGAGCAGTACTTC
TRBV2,.,.,TRBJ1-1,CASARGGADGNTEAFF,TGTGCCAGCGCGAGGGGAGGGGCCGATGGGAACACTGAAGCTTTCTTT
TRBV28,TRBD1,.,TRBJ1-1,CASRLTGGRVLNTEAFF,TGTGCCAGCAGACTGACAGGGGGCCGGGTCCTGAACACTGAAGCTTTCTTT
TRBV6-5,.,once,TRBJ2-7,CASGEIAYEQYF,TGTGCCAGCGGAGAGATCGCCTACGAGCAGTACTTC
TRBV28,.,.,TRBJ1-5,CASSRGTFTQPQHF,TGTGCCAGCAGTCGAGGGACTTTTACCCAGCCCCAGCATTTT
TRBV5-1,.,.,TRBJ2-7,CASSRGQTSSYEQYF,TGCGCCAGCAGCCGGGGACAGACTAGCTCCTACGAGCAGTACTTC
TRBV5-1,.,once,TRBJ1-2,CASSPRYERGRFTANYGYTF,TGCGCCAGCAGCCCACGCTACGAAAGGGGCCGGTTCACCGCTAACTATGGCTACACCTTC
TRBV10-2,.,.,TRBJ2-2,CASSEGLGHQGTGELFF,TGCGCCAGCAGTGAGGGGTTGGGACACCAAGGTACCGGGGAGCTGTTTTTT
TRBV5-6,.,.,TRBJ1-4,CASSLWAEKLFF,TGTGCCAGCAGCTTGTGGGCTGAAAAACTGTTTTTT
TRBV5-1,TRBD1,.,TRBJ2-7,CASSLRGGQGYEQYF,TGCGCCAGCAGCTTACGAGGGGGACAGGGGTACGAGCAGTACTTC
TRBV19,.,.,TRBJ2-7,CASNDAGAYEQYF,TGTGCCAGTAACGACGCAGGGGCCTACGAGCAGTACTTC
TRBV5-6,TRBD2,.,TRBJ2-1,CASSLIFAGALNEQFF,TGTGCCAGCAGCTTGATCTTTGCGGGAGCACTCAATGAGCAGTTCTTC
TRBV27,.,.,TRBJ1-2,CASSSPNRDYGYTF,TGTGCCAGCAGTTCCCCCAACAGGGATTATGGCTACACCTTC
TRBV7-3,.,once,TRBJ1-1,CASSLGVQNTEAFF,TGTGCCAGCAGCCTAGGGGTCCAGAACACTGAAGCTTTCTTT
TRBV7-2,TRBD1,.,TRBJ1-2,CASSWDRESTGYTF,TGTGCCAGCAGCTGGGACAGGGAGTCAACTGGCTACACCTTC
TRBV5-5,.,.,TRBJ1-6,CASSLTLGSYNSPLHF,TGTGCCAGCAGCTTGACTCTCGGGTCCTATAATTCACCCCTCCACTTT
TRBV5-1,.,.,TRBJ1-4,CASSQEATNEKLFF,TGCGCCAGCAGCCAGGAAGCAACTAATGAAAAACTGTTTTTT
TRBV28,TRBD1,.,TRBJ2-5,CASSWDRVSETQYF,TGTGCCAGCAGTTGGGACAGGGTATCGGAGACCCAGTACTTC
TRBV9,.,.,TRBJ2-1,CASSLRQYNEQFF,TGTGCCAGCAGCCTGAGACAGTACAATGAGCAGTTCTTC
TRBV5-1,TRBD1,.,TRBJ1-1,CASSPLPGQGGTEAFF,TGCGCCAGCAGCCCTCTCCCGGGACAGGGGGGGACTGAAGCTTTCTTT
TRBV3-1/TRBV3-2,TRBD1,once,TRBJ1-2,CASSQHDRGGYGYTF,TGTGCCAGCAGCCAACATGACAGGGGGGGCTATGGCTACACCTTC